This note documents a single T cell receptor (beta chain) sequence. TCRdb redid the calling of the RT-PCR reads with MiXCR, one entry per CDR3 protein. The sample has about 110,000 distinct CDR3 sequences; around 38% are singletons. The data are from a study of patients and donors after allogeneic stem cell transplantation. The sequencing input was blood, either unsorted or a sorted T cell fraction (not recorded which). The receptor comes from a human donor who was either an allogeneic HSCT recipient or a stem cell or donor lymphocyte infusion donor (not recorded which). It is not recorded whose cells these are; they may come from a transplant donor.

CDR3 coding DNA: TGCAGTGCTAAAAGAGGGGCGGGTTTAGGCTATGGCTACACCTTC. Translating gives CSAKRGAGLGYGYTF. The chain employs TRBV20-1 and TRBJ1-2; TRBD1 might be the D (5 bases). V was trimmed by 4 bases and J by 4 bases, leaving 19 bases between them. This CDR3 is 15 amino acids long. Germline V gives CDR1 DFQATT, CDR2 SNEGSKA (reference sequence).